This TCR beta chain comes out of a study of CD8+ T cells in alopecia areata. About the research overall: Treated patients were given 5 to 10 mg oral tofacitinib twice daily.

Findings and caveats of the study: Significant decreases in scalp clonality and expanded CD8+ clones followed tofacitinib treatment. While tofacitinib was given, many expanded lesional clones persisted in scalp and blood.

Isolated RNA was reverse transcribed into cDNA used as the sequencing template. TCRdb keeps only in-frame clones here, not all; method: immunoSEQ multiplex PCR. This sample has hundreds of thousands of clones; roughly 66% occur once, and the top ten carry roughly 1.2%. Points on this clone: Its cognate antigen is unknown.

As to treatment: oral pan-JAK inhibitor, 5-10 mg twice daily. The investigators collected lesional scalp punch biopsies and peripheral blood from alopecia areata patients. From germline, CDR1 is SGHTA and CDR2 FQGNSA. This CDR3 is built from 16 residues. The V end lost 5 bases, the J end lost 3 bases, and 14 bases lay between the germline ends. J is TRBJ2-6 and V is TRBV7-2; D unresolved. This TCR came from a human donor with alopecia areata. The sequenced sample was CD4+ T cells sorted from blood, obtained around week 42, from a patient treated with tofacitinib. For the CDR3, the DNA is TGTGCCAGCAGCCATGATCCGTCTGTTGGGGCCAACGTCCTGACTTTC. Its protein product is CASSHDPSVGANVLTF.